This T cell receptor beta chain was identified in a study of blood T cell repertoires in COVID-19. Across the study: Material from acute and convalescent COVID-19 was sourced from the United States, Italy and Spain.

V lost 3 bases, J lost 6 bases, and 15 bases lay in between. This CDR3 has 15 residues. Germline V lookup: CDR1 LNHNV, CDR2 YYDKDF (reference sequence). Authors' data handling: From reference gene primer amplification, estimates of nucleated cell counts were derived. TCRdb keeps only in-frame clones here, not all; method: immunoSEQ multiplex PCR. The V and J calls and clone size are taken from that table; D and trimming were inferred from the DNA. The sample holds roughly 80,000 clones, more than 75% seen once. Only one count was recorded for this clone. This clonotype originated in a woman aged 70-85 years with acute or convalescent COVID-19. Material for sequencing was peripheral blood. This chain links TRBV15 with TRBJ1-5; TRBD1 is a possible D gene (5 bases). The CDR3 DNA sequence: TGTGCCACCAGCAGGGTTCGGGGGAATAGTCAGCCCCAGCATTTT. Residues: CATSRVRGNSQPQHF.